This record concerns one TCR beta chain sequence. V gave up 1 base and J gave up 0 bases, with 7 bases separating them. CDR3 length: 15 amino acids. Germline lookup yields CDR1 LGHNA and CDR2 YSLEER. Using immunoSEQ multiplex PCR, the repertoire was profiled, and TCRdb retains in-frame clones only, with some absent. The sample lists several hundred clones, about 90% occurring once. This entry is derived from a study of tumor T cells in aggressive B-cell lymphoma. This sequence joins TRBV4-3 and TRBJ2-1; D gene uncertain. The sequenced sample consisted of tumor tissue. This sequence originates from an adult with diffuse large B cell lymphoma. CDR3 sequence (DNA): TGCGCCAGCAGCCAAGCGTGGAGCTCCTACAATGAGCAGTTCTTC. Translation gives CASSQAWSSYNEQFF.